This T cell receptor beta chain derives from a study of prognosis after radiotherapy for stage I lung cancer. Study-wide context: Patients with newly diagnosed primary stage I lung tumors numbered more than 11, with about 5 others having oligometastatic NSCLC after surgical resection of the primary tumor. Medically, all non-small cell lung cancer patients were deemed inoperable. No patients got concurrent therapy with stereotactic body radiotherapy.

Study conclusions and caveats: After stereotactic body radiation therapy, unique TCR clone counts dropped from a median of approximately 9,100 to 7,200.

In the case of this clonotype: What it binds is unknown.

Trimming removed 3 bases at V and 2 bases at J, with 14 bases between. The V gene's germline CDR1 is DFQATT and CDR2 SNEGSKA (reference sequence). CDR3 length equals 14 residues. Two-round multiplex PCR on genomic DNA was the method by which TCR beta CDR3 was amplified. The authors ran first-round PCR with primers specific to each TRBV and TRBJ gene. TCRdb re-called the multiplex PCR reads through MiXCR, storing one row per CDR3 protein. The repertoire holds about 32,000 distinct CDR3 sequences, with around two fifths as singletons. This sequence originates from a donor aged 50 or older with non-small cell lung cancer. V gene TRBV20-1 combines with J gene TRBJ2-7, with D possibly called TRBD1 or TRBD2 (5 bases each). The sequences come from PBMCs, collected before or after stereotactic body radiation therapy (not recorded which). CDR3 sequence: CSASRQGAAYEQYF. In DNA, the CDR3 is TGCAGTGCTAGCCGGCAGGGAGCGGCCTACGAGCAGTACTTC.